This T cell receptor (beta chain) was captured by sequencing in a study of OX40 agonist ivuxolimab in advanced cancers. In the study overall: Mean age approximately 61 years, range roughly 23 to 79; roughly 80% male. Three partial responders included one hepatocellular carcinoma patient and two cutaneous melanoma patients. Whole-study findings and limits: CD4+ and CD8+ blood T cells expanded clonally by week 6 at 0.1 to 3.0 mg/kg.

The germline V gene has CDR1 SGHNT and CDR2 YENEEA. V gave up 1 base and J gave up 10 bases, with 14 bases separating them. CDR3 length: 14 amino acids. Baseline was the first blood sampling point, followed by cycle 4 day 1 and cycle 7 day 1. As for this clone: Its antigen remains unidentified.

Here immunoSEQ multiplex PCR was the method, and the copy in TCRdb shows in-frame clones only, minus some. The data hold about 36,000 clones, with over 65% observed a single time. This chain connects TRBV11-3 to TRBJ2-1; D may correspond to TRBD1 or TRBD2 (5 bases each). This specimen consisted of CD4+ or CD8+ T cells sorted from blood, obtained in a trial of the OX40 agonist ivuxolimab. The source is an adult with an advanced solid tumor such as melanoma, head and neck, liver or kidney cancer. The CDR3 protein is CASSLAARESEQFF. The CDR3 region has the DNA TGTGCCAGCAGCTTAGCGGCCAGGGAGAGCGAGCAGTTCTTC.